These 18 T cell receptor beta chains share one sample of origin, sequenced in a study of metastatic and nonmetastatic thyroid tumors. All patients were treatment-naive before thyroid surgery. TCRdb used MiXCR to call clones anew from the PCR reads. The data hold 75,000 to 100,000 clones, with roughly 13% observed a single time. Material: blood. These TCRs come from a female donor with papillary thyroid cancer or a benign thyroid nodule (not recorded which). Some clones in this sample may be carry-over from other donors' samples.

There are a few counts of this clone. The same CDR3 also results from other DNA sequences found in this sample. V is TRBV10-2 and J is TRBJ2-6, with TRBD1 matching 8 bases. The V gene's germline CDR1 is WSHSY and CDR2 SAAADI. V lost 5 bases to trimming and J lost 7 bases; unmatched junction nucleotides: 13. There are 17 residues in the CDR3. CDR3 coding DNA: TGCGCCAGCAGTTCAGGGCAGGGGGCGGGTGGTGCCAACGTCCTGACTTTC. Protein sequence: CASSSGQGAGGANVLTF.

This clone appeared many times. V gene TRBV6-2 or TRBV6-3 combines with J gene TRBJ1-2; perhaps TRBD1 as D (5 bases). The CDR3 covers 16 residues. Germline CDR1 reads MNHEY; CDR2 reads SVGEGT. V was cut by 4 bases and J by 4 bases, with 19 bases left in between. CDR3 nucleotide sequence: TGTGCCAGCAGTTCTGCAGGACACCAAACCACCTATGGCTACACCTTC. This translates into CASSSAGHQTTYGYTF.

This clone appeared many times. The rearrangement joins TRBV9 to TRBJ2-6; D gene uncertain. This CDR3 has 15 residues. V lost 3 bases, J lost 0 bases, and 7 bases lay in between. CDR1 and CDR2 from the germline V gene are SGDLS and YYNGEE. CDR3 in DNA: TGTGCCAGCAGCGGACCTTACTCTGGGGCCAACGTCCTGACTTTC. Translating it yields CASSGPYSGANVLTF.

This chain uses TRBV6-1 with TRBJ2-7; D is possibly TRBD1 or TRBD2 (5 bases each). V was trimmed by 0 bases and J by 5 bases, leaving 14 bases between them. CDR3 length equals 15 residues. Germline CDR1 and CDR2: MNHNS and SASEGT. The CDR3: CASSEAAGTPNEQYF. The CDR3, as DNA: TGTGCCAGCAGTGAAGCGGCAGGGACGCCTAACGAGCAGTACTTC.

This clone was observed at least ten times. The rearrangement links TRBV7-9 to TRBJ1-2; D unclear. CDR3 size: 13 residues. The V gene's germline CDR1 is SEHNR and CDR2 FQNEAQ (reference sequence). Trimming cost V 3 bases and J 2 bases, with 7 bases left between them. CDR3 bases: TGTGCCAGCAGCTTGGCCGGGAACTATGGCTACACCTTC. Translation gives CASSLAGNYGYTF. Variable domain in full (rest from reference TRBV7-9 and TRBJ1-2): DTGVSQNPRHKITKRGQNVTFRCDPISEHNRLYWYRQTLGQGPEFLTYFQNEAQLEKSRLLSDRFSAERPKGSFSTLEIQRTEQGDSAMYLCASSLAGNYGYTFGSGTRLTVV.

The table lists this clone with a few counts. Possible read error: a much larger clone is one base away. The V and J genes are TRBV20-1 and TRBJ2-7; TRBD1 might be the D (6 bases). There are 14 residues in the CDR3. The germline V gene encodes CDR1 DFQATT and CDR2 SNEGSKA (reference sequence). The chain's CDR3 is CSARGQGQVNERYF. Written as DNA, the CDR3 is TGCAGTGCTAGAGGGCAGGGGCAAGTCAACGAGCGGTACTTC.

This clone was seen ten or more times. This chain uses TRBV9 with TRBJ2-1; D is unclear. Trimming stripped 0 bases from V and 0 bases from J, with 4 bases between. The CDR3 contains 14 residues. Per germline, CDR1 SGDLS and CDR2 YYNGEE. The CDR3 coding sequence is TGTGCCAGCAGCGTAGGACTCTCCTACAATGAGCAGTTCTTC. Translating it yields CASSVGLSYNEQFF.

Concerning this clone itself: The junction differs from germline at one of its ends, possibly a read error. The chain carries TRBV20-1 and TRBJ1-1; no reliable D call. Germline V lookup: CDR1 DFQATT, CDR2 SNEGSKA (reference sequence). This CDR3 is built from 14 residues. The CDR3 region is CSAADHSLNTESFF. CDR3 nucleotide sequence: TGCAGTGCCGCGGACCATTCTCTCAACACTGAATCTTTCTTT.

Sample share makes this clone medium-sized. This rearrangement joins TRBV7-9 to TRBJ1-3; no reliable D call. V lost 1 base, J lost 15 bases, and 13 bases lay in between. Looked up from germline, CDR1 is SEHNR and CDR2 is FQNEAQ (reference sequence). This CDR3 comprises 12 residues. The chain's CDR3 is CASSLVLADEYF. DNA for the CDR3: TGTGCCAGCAGCTTAGTCCTGGCAGACGAATATTTT.

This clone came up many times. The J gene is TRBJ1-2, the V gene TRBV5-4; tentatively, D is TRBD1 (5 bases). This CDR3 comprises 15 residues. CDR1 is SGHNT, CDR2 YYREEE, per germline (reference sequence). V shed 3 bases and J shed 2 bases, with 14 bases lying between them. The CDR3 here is CASSSGTAQNYGYTF. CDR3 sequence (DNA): TGTGCCAGCAGCTCCGGGACCGCACAAAACTATGGCTACACCTTC.

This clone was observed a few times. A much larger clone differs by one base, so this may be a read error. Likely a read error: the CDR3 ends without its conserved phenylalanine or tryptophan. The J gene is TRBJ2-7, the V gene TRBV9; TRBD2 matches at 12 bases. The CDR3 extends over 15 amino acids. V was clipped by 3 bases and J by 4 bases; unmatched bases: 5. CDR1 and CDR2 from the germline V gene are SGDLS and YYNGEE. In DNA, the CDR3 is TGTGCCAGCAGCGCTAGCGGGAGGGCCTTTTACGAGCAGTACCTC. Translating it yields CASSASGRAFYEQYL.

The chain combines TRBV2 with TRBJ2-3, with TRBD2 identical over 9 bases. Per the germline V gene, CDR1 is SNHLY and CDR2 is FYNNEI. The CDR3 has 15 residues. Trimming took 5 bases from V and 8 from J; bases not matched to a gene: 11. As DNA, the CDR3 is TGTGCCAGCAGTACCATAGCGGGAGCGGTGGGTACGCAGTATTTT. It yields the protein CASSTIAGAVGTQYF.

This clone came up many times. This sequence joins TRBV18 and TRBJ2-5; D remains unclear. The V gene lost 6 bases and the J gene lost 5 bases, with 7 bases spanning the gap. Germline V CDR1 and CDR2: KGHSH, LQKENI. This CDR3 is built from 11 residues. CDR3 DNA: TGTGCCAGCTCTCGTAAGGAGACCCAGTACTTC. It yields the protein CASSRKETQYF.

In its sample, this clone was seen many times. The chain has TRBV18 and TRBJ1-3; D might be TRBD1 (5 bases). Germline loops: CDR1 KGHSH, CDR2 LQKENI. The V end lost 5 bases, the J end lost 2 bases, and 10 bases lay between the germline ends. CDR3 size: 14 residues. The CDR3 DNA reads TGTGCCAGCTCAGCAGGGTTTACTGGAAACACCATATATTTT. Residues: CASSAGFTGNTIYF.

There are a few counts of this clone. The CDR3 loop reads CASSVDGGTNYEQYF. The CDR3 nucleotides are TGTGCCAGCAGCGTAGATGGAGGGACGAACTACGAGCAGTACTTC. V and J are TRBV9 and TRBJ2-7, with D tentatively TRBD2 (6 bases). Germline-derived CDR1 and CDR2 are SGDLS and YYNGEE. Trimming removed 0 bases from V and 3 bases from J, with 13 bases in between. The CDR3 spans 15 residues.

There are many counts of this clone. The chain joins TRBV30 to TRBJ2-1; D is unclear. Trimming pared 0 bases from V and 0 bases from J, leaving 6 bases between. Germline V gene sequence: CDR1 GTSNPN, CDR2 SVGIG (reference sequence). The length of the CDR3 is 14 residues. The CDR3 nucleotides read TGTGCCTGGAGTGTCCCGAGCTCCTACAATGAGCAGTTCTTC. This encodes CAWSVPSSYNEQFF.

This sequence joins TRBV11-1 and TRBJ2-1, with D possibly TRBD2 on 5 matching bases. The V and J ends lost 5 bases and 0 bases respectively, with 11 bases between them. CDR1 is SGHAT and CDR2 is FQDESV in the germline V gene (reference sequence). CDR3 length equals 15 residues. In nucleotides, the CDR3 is TGTGCCAGCAGCCGACGGGGAAGCTCCTACAATGAGCAGTTCTTC. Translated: CASSRRGSSYNEQFF.

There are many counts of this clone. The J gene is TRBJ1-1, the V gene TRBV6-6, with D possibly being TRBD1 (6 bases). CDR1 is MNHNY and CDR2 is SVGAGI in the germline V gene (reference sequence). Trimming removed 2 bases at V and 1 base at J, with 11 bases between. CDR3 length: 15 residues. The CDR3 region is CASSYAQQGNTEAFF. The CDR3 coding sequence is TGTGCCAGCAGTTACGCACAACAGGGGAACACTGAAGCTTTCTTT.